This T cell receptor (beta chain) derives from a study of cytomegalovirus exposure and HLA in healthy donors. Study-level points and caveats: Cytomegalovirus association was listed for under 200 TCR beta chains.

Germline V lookup: CDR1 ENHRY, CDR2 SYGVKD. This CDR3 has 14 residues. V gave up 7 bases and J gave up 4 bases; unmatched junction bases: 6. In the PCR, 60 Vbeta and 13 Jbeta primers were used. Produced via immunoSEQ multiplex PCR; TCRdb's table is partial and in-frame only. Found here are some 100,000 clones, about 70% of them singletons; the top ten hold around 3.1%. About this clone itself: Its target is not known.

The origin of this receptor is a female donor in good health and CMV-seropositive. The chain couples TRBV10-3 to TRBJ2-5, with 10 nucleotides matching TRBD1. The sample was PBMCs. CDR3 nucleotide sequence: TGTGCCATCAACGACAGGGGGCCTGGAGAGACCCAGTACTTC. It yields the protein CAINDRGPGETQYF.